This TCR beta chain was sequenced for a study of blood T cell repertoires in COVID-19. Across the study: The samples span acute and convalescent COVID-19 from the United States, Italy and Spain.

The data were produced by immunoSEQ multiplex PCR, yet TCRdb's version contains in-frame clones alone and is incomplete. The repertoire holds 250,000 to 350,000 clones, with 80% to 90% as singletons. This CDR3 spans 17 amino acids. The sequence came from a woman between 25 and 40 years old with active or convalescent COVID-19. The V call is TRBV21-1, the J call TRBJ1-4; the D call TRBD1 from the table was never checked on the DNA. TRBV21-1 is a known pseudogene. The specimen was peripheral blood. For the CDR3, the DNA is TGTGCCAGCAGCAAAGCCGAGTACAGGGCAACTAATGAAAAACTGTTTTTT. Its protein product is CASSKAEYRATNEKLFF.